A single sample is the source of the 20 T cell receptor beta chains below, sequenced in a study of blood T cell repertoires in COVID-19. Data came from immunoSEQ multiplex PCR; TCRdb stores just in-frame clones and leaves some out. The profile shows about 170,000 clones, approximately 87% of them singletons. The sample comprised peripheral blood. These receptor sequences come from a man aged 18 to 29 with active or convalescent COVID-19.

A note on this clone: The junction departs from germline at one end; a sequencing error may be responsible. The CDR3 is CASSPQGVPGELFF. CDR3 nucleotide sequence: TGTGCTAGCAGCCCACAGGGCGTCCCCGGGGAGCTGTTTTTT. V usage is TRBV7-7 and J usage is TRBJ2-2, with D possibly matching TRBD1 (6 bases). This CDR3 region has 14 residues. Germline V gives CDR1 SSHAT, CDR2 FNYEAQ (reference sequence).

This chain joins TRBV9 and TRBJ2-1; D perhaps matches TRBD2 (7 bases). This CDR3 contains 16 residues. V lost 0 bases to trimming and J lost 3 bases, with 13 bases between them. CDR1 is SGDLS, CDR2 YYNGEE, per germline. This chain's CDR3 is CASSVGSRGGYNEQFF. The CDR3 DNA sequence: TGTGCCAGCAGCGTAGGATCGAGGGGGGGCTACAATGAGCAGTTCTTC.

The V gene is TRBV5-5, the J gene TRBJ1-2, with 8 bases matching TRBD1. This CDR3 is built from 14 residues. V gave up 4 bases and J gave up 4 bases; unmatched junction bases: 6. Germline CDR1 and CDR2: SGHKS and YYEKEE (reference sequence). DNA for the CDR3: TGTGCCAGCAGCCCCGACAGGGGACGCTATGGCTACACCTTC. Its protein product is CASSPDRGRYGYTF.

The V and J genes are TRBV24-1 and TRBJ1-5; no definite D call. Germline V gene lookup returns CDR1 KGHDR and CDR2 SFDVKD. The CDR3 extends over 14 amino acids. The V gene lost 6 bases and the J gene lost 2 bases, with 10 bases spanning the gap. The CDR3 nucleotides are TGTGCCACCAGTCCCGGGAGTGGCAATCAGCCCCAGCATTTT. This gives the protein CATSPGSGNQPQHF.

The chain has TRBV6-5 and TRBJ2-7, with D tentatively TRBD2 (5 bases). V lost 6 bases to trimming and J lost 6 bases, with 15 bases between them. The CDR3 contains 13 residues. Germline V gives CDR1 MNHEY, CDR2 SVGAGI. This CDR3 is CASRFNGLGEQYF. CDR3 in DNA: TGTGCCAGCAGATTTAACGGACTTGGCGAGCAGTACTTC.

The chain combines TRBV5-4 with TRBJ1-4, with TRBD1 identical over 7 bases. Germline-derived CDR1 and CDR2 are SGHNT and YYREEE (reference sequence). The CDR3 sequence is 16 residues long. V lost 3 bases to trimming and J lost 7 bases; unmatched junction nucleotides: 12. CDR3 bases: TGTGCCAGCAGCTCGAACCGACAGGGAAGAAGTGAAAAACTGTTTTTT. Its protein is CASSSNRQGRSEKLFF. The whole variable domain, filled in from reference TRBV5-4 and TRBJ1-4, reads ETGVTQSPTHLIKTRGQQVTLRCSSQSGHNTVSWYQQALGQGPQFIFQYYREEENGRGNFPPRFSGLQFPNYSSELNVNALELDDSALYLCASSSNRQGRSEKLFFGSGTQLSVL.

The V and J genes are TRBV7-9 and TRBJ2-1; TRBD2 agrees at 8 bases. This CDR3 spans 13 amino acids. In germline, CDR1 is SEHNR, CDR2 FQNEAQ (reference sequence). Trimming at V came to 1 base and at J to 7 bases, leaving 0 bases not matched to a gene. For the CDR3, the DNA is TGTGCCAGCAGCTTAGGACTAGCGAATGAGCAGTTCTTC. Translation gives CASSLGLANEQFF.

The chain couples TRBV5-4 to TRBJ1-5; D is uncertain. Trimming pared 4 bases from V and 3 bases from J, leaving 5 bases between. CDR1 is SGHNT and CDR2 is YYREEE in the germline V gene (reference sequence). The CDR3 extends over 12 amino acids. The CDR3 protein is CASSLNNQPQHF. CDR3 coding DNA: TGTGCCAGCAGCCTTAACAATCAGCCCCAGCATTTT.

The gene calls are TRBV5-1 and TRBJ2-5; tentatively, D is TRBD1 (5 bases). The length of the CDR3 is 14 residues. CDR1 is SGHRS, CDR2 YFSETQ, per germline. The germline V and J ends were trimmed by 0 bases and 5 bases, with 11 bases remaining between them. The CDR3 nucleotides read TGCGCCAGCAGCTTGGAGGGGCTTTCGGAGACCCAGTACTTC. Encoded protein: CASSLEGLSETQYF.

This clone has just one count. This chain connects TRBV7-9 to TRBJ1-5; TRBD1 is a possible D gene (5 bases). In germline, CDR1 is SEHNR, CDR2 FQNEAQ (reference sequence). The CDR3 consists of 16 residues. The V gene lost 1 base and the J gene lost 2 bases, with 12 bases spanning the gap. The CDR3 DNA follows: TGTGCCAGCAGCTTAGTGGCGTCGGGGGGCAATCAGCCCCAGCATTTT. Its protein is CASSLVASGGNQPQHF.

The chain employs TRBV2 and TRBJ1-3; a weak D match, TRBD1 (6 bases). The V end was cut by 8 bases, the J end by 10 bases, with 18 bases between. This CDR3 spans 13 amino acids. The germline V gene encodes CDR1 SNHLY and CDR2 FYNNEI. CDR3 region: CASEGTGKGTIYF. CDR3 coding DNA: TGTGCCAGCGAGGGTACAGGGAAAGGAACCATATATTTT.

The DNA for the CDR3 is TGTGCCAGCTCACCAGTCCGCGGGGGGAGCACAGATACGCAGTATTTT. Residues: CASSPVRGGSTDTQYF. V is TRBV18 and J is TRBJ2-3; TRBD2 agrees at 8 bases. The CDR3 has 16 amino acids. J was trimmed by 0 bases and V by 2 bases; bases with no gene match: 4. The germline CDR1 and CDR2 sequences are KGHSH and LQKENI. Using reference TRBV18 and TRBJ2-3 for the parts outside the CDR3, the full variable domain is NAGVMQNPRHLVRRRGQEARLRCSPMKGHSHVYWYRQLPEEGLKFMVYLQKENIIDESGMPKERFSAEFPKEGPSILRIQQVVRGDSAAYFCASSPVRGGSTDTQYFGPGTRLTVL.

This clone was seen a few times. This chain links TRBV9 with TRBJ1-6; a possible D gene is TRBD1 (6 bases). Trimming removed 2 bases at V and 3 bases at J, with 9 bases between. The CDR3 totals 15 residues. The V gene's germline CDR1 is SGDLS and CDR2 YYNGEE. CDR3 region: CASSVLDSYNSPLHF. The CDR3 DNA follows: TGTGCCAGCAGCGTCTTGGACAGCTATAATTCACCCCTCCACTTT.

The gene calls are TRBV19 and TRBJ2-2; TRBD1 aligns across 8 bases. The germline gives CDR1 LNHDA, CDR2 SQIVND (reference sequence). The CDR3 consists of 14 residues. The junction had 6 bases not matched to a gene; V was cut back by 8 bases and J by 4 bases. This CDR3 is CASGQGGGTGELFF. CDR3 nucleotide sequence: TGTGCCAGTGGACAGGGAGGTGGCACCGGGGAGCTGTTTTTT.

This clone has a handful of counts. This rearrangement joins TRBV2 to TRBJ2-1, with 11 bases lining up with TRBD2. Per germline, CDR1 SNHLY and CDR2 FYNNEI. The CDR3 is 19 amino acids. With V trimmed by 6 bases and J by 4 bases, 17 bases remained unmatched. The DNA of the CDR3 is TGTGCCAGCAGCGCAGGCGGTAGCGGGAGGGCCAAGGTTTACAATGAGCAGTTCTTC. Encoded protein: CASSAGGSGRAKVYNEQFF.

The V gene is TRBV25-1, the J gene TRBJ1-3; D is unresolved. Germline V CDR1 and CDR2: MGHDK, SYGVNS. The CDR3 has 15 amino acids. With 6 bases removed from V and 0 bases from J, the gap between germline ends came to 12 bases. This chain's CDR3 is CASSNRLNSGNTIYF. In DNA form, the CDR3 reads TGTGCCAGCAGCAACCGACTGAACTCTGGAAACACCATATATTTT.

The chain couples TRBV7-2 to TRBJ2-3; possible D gene TRBD2, 6 bases. V was pared by 1 base and J by 4 bases, with 15 bases between. From germline, CDR1 is SGHTA and CDR2 FQGNSA. CDR3 length: 16 amino acids. CDR3 bases: TGTGCCAGCAGCTTAGTGTTTAGCGGTGACGCAGATACGCAGTATTTT. It codes for CASSLVFSGDADTQYF.

This clone was seen only once. The chain joins TRBV11-3 to TRBJ1-6, with TRBD1 identical over 9 bases. The CDR3 contains 15 residues. Germline CDR1 and CDR2: SGHNT and YENEEA. J gave up 10 bases and V 4 bases, and 8 bases lay outside the gene matches. The CDR3 region is CASSSPGQGTSPLHF. In DNA, the CDR3 is TGTGCCAGCAGCTCGCCCGGACAGGGGACGTCACCCCTCCACTTT.

The V and J genes are TRBV7-6 and TRBJ2-1, with 12 bases that match TRBD2. Germline loops: CDR1 SGHVS, CDR2 FNYEAQ. The CDR3 totals 16 residues. V shed 2 bases, J shed 4 bases, and the junction held 3 bases outside the gene matches. The CDR3 loop is CASSLLAGGPYNEQFF. In nucleotides, the CDR3 is TGTGCCAGCAGCTTACTAGCGGGAGGGCCTTACAATGAGCAGTTCTTC.

The chain joins TRBV7-2 to TRBJ1-4, with a tentative D call TRBD1 (5 bases). V lost 3 bases and J 8 bases, leaving 13 bases between the germline ends. This CDR3 comprises 14 residues. Germline lookup yields CDR1 SGHTA and CDR2 FQGNSA. In nucleotides, the CDR3 is TGTGCCAGCAGCTTCAGGAAAGGGGTGGAAAAACTGTTTTTT. It codes for CASSFRKGVEKLFF.